The next 25 T cell receptor beta chains were all read from a single sample in a study of regulatory T cells in long-lasting Graves disease. Time point here: persistent/refractory GD, antithyroid drugs over 5 years with positive TRAb. With RNA extracted from PBMCs as input, the TCR library was made. The authors built TCR beta libraries using iRepertoire HTBI primers and Arm-PCR of CDR3 regions. TCRdb re-called the multiplex PCR reads with MiXCR, one entry per CDR3 protein. The sample holds 250,000 to 300,000 distinct CDR3 sequences, 22% seen once. The sample consisted of peripheral blood mononuclear cells (PBMCs), taken when the disease was refractory, from a patient treated with antithyroid drugs. The receptors come from a female donor with Graves disease.

The CDR3 spells CASSLPPKDEQYF. CDR3 coding DNA: TGTGCCAGCAGCTTACCCCCCAAAGACGAGCAGTACTTC. V is TRBV7-9 and J is TRBJ2-7; D is unresolved. The CDR3 length is 13 residues. With 2 bases removed from V and 5 bases from J, the gap between germline ends came to 10 bases. The V gene's germline CDR1 is SEHNR and CDR2 FQNEAQ (reference sequence).

This clonotype was counted at least ten times. The V call is TRBV3-1, the J call TRBJ1-2; D may be TRBD1 (5 bases). The CDR3 extends over 13 amino acids. Trimming shortened V by 5 bases and J by 8 bases, and 15 bases separated the two germline ends. Looked up from germline, CDR1 is LGHDT and CDR2 is YNNKEL (reference sequence). The CDR3 spells CASSSRQYWGYTF. CDR3 coding DNA: TGTGCCAGCAGCTCGCGACAGTATTGGGGCTACACCTTC.

This clonotype was counted between two and nine times. The CDR3 spells CASSEREVDTEAFF. CDR3 in DNA: TGTGCCAGCAGTGAAAGGGAGGTCGACACTGAAGCTTTCTTT. The chain employs TRBV25-1 and TRBJ1-1; D is ambiguous. V lost 2 bases to trimming and J lost 3 bases, with 10 bases between them. This CDR3 region has 14 residues. The germline CDR1 and CDR2 sequences are MGHDK and SYGVNS.

In its sample, this clonotype was seen a few times. The gene calls are TRBV15 and TRBJ1-2, with TRBD1 as a possible D gene (5 bases). Germline assignment: CDR1 LNHNV and CDR2 YYDKDF (reference sequence). The CDR3 consists of 13 residues. The V end was cut by 5 bases, the J end by 4 bases, with 11 bases between. CDR3 region: CATSRDGGYGYTF. In nucleotides, the CDR3 is TGTGCCACCAGCCGGGATGGGGGCTATGGCTACACCTTC.

This clonotype was detected many times. The chain is built from TRBV12-3 or TRBV12-4 and TRBJ2-7; D is possibly TRBD2 (5 bases). The CDR3 is 15 residues long. The V gene lost 1 base and the J gene lost 2 bases, with 12 bases spanning the gap. Written as DNA, the CDR3 is TGTGCCAGCAGTTTAGACAGCGGTCAAACCTACGAGCAGTACTTC. Translated: CASSLDSGQTYEQYF.

This clonotype was picked up many times. The chain combines TRBV28 with TRBJ1-2; D call uncertain. Germline loops: CDR1 MDHEN, CDR2 SYDVKM. V shed 2 bases and J shed 8 bases, with 9 bases lying between them. This CDR3 has 12 residues. CDR3: CASSLGEWGYTF. The DNA for the CDR3 is TGTGCCAGCAGTTTAGGAGAGTGGGGCTACACCTTC.

V and J are TRBV10-3 and TRBJ2-5; no definite D call. The CDR3 consists of 14 residues. Germline CDR1 is ENHRY and CDR2 is SYGVKD. Trimming shortened V by 0 bases and J by 5 bases, and 10 bases separated the two germline ends. CDR3 bases: TGTGCCATCAGTGAGTCAGTAGCCCTGGAGACCCAGTACTTC. Residues: CAISESVALETQYF.

This clonotype was counted ten times or more. This rearrangement joins TRBV7-2 to TRBJ2-7; 8 nucleotides align to TRBD1. Germline V gives CDR1 SGHTA, CDR2 FQGNSA. The V and J ends lost 1 base and 2 bases, in that order; junction bases with no gene match: 7. The CDR3 sequence is 16 residues long. The CDR3 DNA follows: TGTGCCAGCAGCTTAGATGCGGACAGGGAAACCTACGAGCAGTACTTC. Translation gives CASSLDADRETYEQYF.

This clonotype appeared a few times. The rearrangement links TRBV24-1 to TRBJ2-5; 10 bases line up with TRBD1. The V and J ends lost 6 bases and 4 bases, in that order; junction bases with no gene match: 4. CDR1 KGHDR and CDR2 SFDVKD come from the germline V gene. This CDR3 is built from 14 residues. The CDR3: CATSSGDRGETQYF. The CDR3 DNA sequence: TGTGCCACCAGTAGTGGGGACAGGGGAGAGACCCAGTACTTC.

On this clonotype: One base away lies a much larger clone, so this may be a sequencing read error. The CDR3 region has the DNA TGCAGTGCTAGTCCGGGGGTGGGAATGAACACTGGAGCTTTCTTT. Encoded protein: CSASPGVGMNTGAFF. The gene calls are TRBV20-1 and TRBJ1-1; D is perhaps TRBD1 (5 bases). Per germline, CDR1 DFQATT and CDR2 SNEGSKA (reference sequence). The CDR3 is 15 amino acids.

This clonotype was counted between two and nine times. The rearrangement links TRBV11-2 to TRBJ2-7; 7 nucleotides agree with TRBD1. Germline lookup yields CDR1 SGHAT and CDR2 FQNNGV. V trimming: 1 base; J trimming: 5 bases; junction bases outside the gene matches: 14. CDR3 length: 17 amino acids. The CDR3 sequence: CASSLAIESGGRDEQYF. The CDR3 DNA sequence: TGTGCCAGCAGCTTAGCTATTGAGTCAGGGGGTCGGGACGAGCAGTACTTC.

This clonotype was found once. The chain carries TRBV6-2 or TRBV6-3 and TRBJ2-2, with D possibly TRBD2 on 7 matching bases. Trimming removed 7 bases from V and 3 bases from J, with 15 bases in between. Germline CDR1 reads MNHEY; CDR2 reads SVGEGT. This CDR3 spans 15 amino acids. CDR3 bases: TGTGCCAGCACGGGAGGACAGCTCTACACCGGGGAGCTGTTTTTT. This encodes CASTGGQLYTGELFF.

The chain couples TRBV19 to TRBJ1-2; 7 bases match TRBD1. CDR1 and CDR2 (germline): LNHDA, SQIVND (reference sequence). Trimming removed 4 bases from V and 5 bases from J; junction bases left unmatched: 4. This CDR3 comprises 13 residues. Here the CDR3 reads CASSKDRRYGYTF. The CDR3 DNA reads as TGTGCCAGTAGTAAGGACAGGAGATATGGCTACACCTTC.

The chain joins TRBV28 to TRBJ1-5; 9 nucleotides agree with TRBD1. The CDR3 covers 16 residues. Germline lookup yields CDR1 MDHEN and CDR2 SYDVKM. The V and J ends lost 8 bases and 0 bases, in that order; junction bases with no gene match: 8. The CDR3, as DNA: TGTGCCAGCTACCGGGACAGGGATATTAGCAATCAGCCCCAGCATTTT. Translating it yields CASYRDRDISNQPQHF.

This clonotype was seen many times. The V call is TRBV2, the J call TRBJ1-2; no clear D. Germline V gene data show CDR1 as SNHLY and CDR2 as FYNNEI. The CDR3 is 14 amino acids. Trimming pared 6 bases from V and 3 bases from J, leaving 14 bases between. The CDR3 DNA is TGTGCCAGCAGAGCCCGGAGAGGACACTATGGCTACACCTTC. Protein sequence: CASRARRGHYGYTF.

This clonotype occurred a few times. The genes are TRBV20-1 and TRBJ2-7; TRBD1 aligns across 7 bases. Germline CDR1 and CDR2: DFQATT and SNEGSKA (reference sequence). Germline trimming cut 7 bases from V and 1 base from J; bases unmatched to any gene: 4. There are 12 residues in the CDR3. CDR3 sequence reads: CSVRGQSYEQYF. The CDR3 DNA is TGCAGTGTCAGGGGACAGTCCTACGAGCAGTACTTC.

Comment on this clonotype: A far larger clone is off by one base, so a read error is likely. This chain links TRBV7-2 with TRBJ2-5; D unclear. The CDR3 is 13 residues long. The V end lost 5 bases, the J end lost 2 bases, and 9 bases lay between the germline ends. Germline assignment: CDR1 SGHTA and CDR2 FQGNSA. The CDR3 DNA is TGTACCAGCAGCAATGGTCATCAAGAGACCCAGTACTTC. Amino acid sequence: CTSSNGHQETQYF.

This clonotype was counted only a few times. The chain combines TRBV20-1 with TRBJ2-1, with no clear D. Germline assignment: CDR1 DFQATT and CDR2 SNEGSKA (reference sequence). This CDR3 comprises 11 residues. Trimming shortened V by 2 bases and J by 5 bases, and 4 bases separated the two germline ends. For the CDR3, the DNA is TGCAGTGCTAGATCGCACAATGAGCAGTTCTTC. It yields the protein CSARSHNEQFF.

This clonotype was recorded many times. CDR3 sequence (DNA): TGCAGCGTGTGGGCGGGTGACACTGAAGCTTTCTTT. Translating gives CSVWAGDTEAFF. The J gene is TRBJ1-1, the V gene TRBV29-1; D not resolved. This CDR3 contains 12 residues. CDR1 and CDR2 (germline): SQVTM, ANQGSEA. V was shortened by 6 bases and J by 3 bases, with 11 bases between the two germline ends.

This rearrangement joins TRBV9 to TRBJ2-5; the D gene is possibly TRBD2 (6 bases). V gave up 4 bases and J gave up 0 bases, with 22 bases separating them. Germline values: CDR1 SGDLS, CDR2 YYNGEE. The CDR3 length is 18 residues. The CDR3 here is CASSPFHPSLADQETQYF. For the CDR3, the DNA is TGTGCCAGCAGCCCATTCCACCCTTCACTAGCAGACCAAGAGACCCAGTACTTC.

The chain has TRBV7-2 and TRBJ2-3; 9 bases align to TRBD2. Germline V CDR1 and CDR2: SGHTA, FQGNSA. With 2 bases clipped from V and 5 bases from J, the junction kept 8 bases outside the gene matches. This CDR3 contains 16 residues. CDR3 sequence: CASSLSLAGNEDTQYF. CDR3 in DNA: TGTGCCAGCAGCTTAAGCCTAGCGGGGAACGAAGATACGCAGTATTTT. Together with reference TRBV7-2 and TRBJ2-3, the CDR3 gives the full variable domain: GAGVSQSPSNKVTEKGKDVELRCDPISGHTALYWYRQSLGQGLEFLIYFQGNSAPDKSGLPSDRFSAERTGGSVSTLTIQRTQQEDSAVYLCASSLSLAGNEDTQYFGPGTRLTVL.

The CDR3 is CASEGGFSYEQYF. The CDR3 region has the DNA TGTGCCAGTGAGGGGGGTTTCTCCTACGAGCAGTACTTC. The rearrangement uses TRBV25-1 and TRBJ2-7, with D perhaps TRBD1 or TRBD2 (6 bases each). There are 13 residues in the CDR3. CDR1 is MGHDK, CDR2 SYGVNS, per germline. Trimming removed 9 bases at V and 0 bases at J, with 12 bases between.

J is TRBJ2-7 and V is TRBV6-5; tentative D call: TRBD1 (5 bases). CDR3 size: 14 residues. With 1 base removed from V and 1 base from J, the gap between germline ends came to 8 bases. Germline V gene data show CDR1 as MNHEY and CDR2 as SVGAGI. This CDR3 reads CASSYLDISYEQYF. CDR3 bases: TGTGCCAGCAGTTACTTGGACATATCCTACGAGCAGTACTTC.

V is TRBV20-1 and J is TRBJ2-2, with D hard to call. Deletions cut 3 bases from V and 3 bases from J, with 5 bases between. In germline, CDR1 is DFQATT, CDR2 SNEGSKA (reference sequence). The CDR3 is 12 residues long. For the CDR3, the DNA is TGCAGTGCTAGGATGGACACCGGGGAGCTGTTTTTT. This sequence encodes CSARMDTGELFF.

This clonotype turned up a few times. The chain joins TRBV25-1 to TRBJ2-7; TRBD2 might be the D (6 bases). Germline assignment: CDR1 MGHDK and CDR2 SYGVNS. Trimming left V 2 bases short and J 3 bases short, with 11 bases between. The CDR3 runs to 14 residues. CDR3 nucleotide sequence: TGTGCCAGCAGTGAAGTCAGGGAGGACTACGAGCAGTACTTC. Translated, it gives CASSEVREDYEQYF.